Each of the 9 T cell receptor beta chains below was sequenced from the same sample in a study of Tregs in tolerant kidney transplant recipients (dated by TCRdb to about 2019). Library prep was done by the immunoSEQ multiplex PCR assay. The table comes from immuneACCESS by way of TCRdb, which keeps in-frame sequences with V and J called. Part of the clones is missing from these tables; in studies checked, under half for an unresolved V gene and the rest for unknown reasons. The sample contains 90,000 or so clones, about 92% of them found a single time. The biggest ten clones account for approximately 4.8% of the sample. The sample was CD8+ T cells from blood. The receptors originated from a human donor in good health.

This chain uses TRBV4-1 with TRBJ2-7; TRBD1 matches 10 bases. The ends lost 0 bases at V and 5 bases at J; junction bases unmatched: 10. The germline V gene has CDR1 MGHRA and CDR2 YSYEKL. CDR3 length equals 17 residues. Here the CDR3 DNA reads TGCGCCAGCAGCCAAGATCATCTTTGGACAGGGGGTCACGAGCAGTACTTC. Residues: CASSQDHLWTGGHEQYF.

This chain connects TRBV7-8 to TRBJ2-3; possible D gene TRBD2, 6 bases. Trimming removed 3 bases at V and 3 bases at J, with 10 bases between. The V gene's germline CDR1 is SGHVS and CDR2 FQNEAQ. The CDR3 loop spans 14 amino acids. The CDR3 sequence is CASSLRGGTDTQYF. As DNA, the CDR3 is TGTGCCAGCAGCTTGCGGGGTGGGACAGATACGCAGTATTTT.

The chain uses TRBV11-2 and TRBJ1-2; TRBD1 is a possible D gene (6 bases). The CDR3 length is 13 residues. The germline CDR1 and CDR2 sequences are SGHAT and FQNNGV. V was pared by 3 bases and J by 10 bases, with 15 bases between. CDR3 sequence (DNA): TGTGCCAGCAGCTTGGGGGGGCCCCGAGACTACACCTTC. Its protein product is CASSLGGPRDYTF.

This rearrangement joins TRBV27 to TRBJ1-5; unclear D gene. V lost 6 bases and J 7 bases, leaving 16 bases between the germline ends. CDR1 is MNHEY and CDR2 is SMNVEV in the germline V gene (reference sequence). The CDR3 spans 14 residues. CDR3 loop: CASSVVGIGQPQHF. The CDR3 coding sequence is TGTGCCAGCAGCGTAGTGGGAATTGGACAGCCCCAGCATTTT.

This rearrangement joins TRBV30 to TRBJ2-3; possible D gene TRBD1, 6 bases. V lost 5 bases and J lost 6, with 21 bases in between. This CDR3 has 15 amino acids. Germline V gene lookup returns CDR1 GTSNPN and CDR2 SVGIG (reference sequence). This CDR3 is CAWVTGTSGADTQYF. For the CDR3, the DNA is TGTGCCTGGGTTACCGGGACCTCAGGGGCGGATACGCAGTATTTT. Full variable domain (rest looked up from reference TRBV30 and TRBJ2-3): SQTIHQWPATLVQPVGSPLSLECTVEGTSNPNLYWYRQAAGRGLQLLFYSVGIGQISSEVPQNLSASRPQDRQFILSSKKLLLSDSGFYLCAWVTGTSGADTQYFGPGTRLTVL.

The rearrangement uses TRBV27 and TRBJ1-5; the D gene is possibly TRBD1 (5 bases). Trimming stripped 3 bases from V and 6 bases from J, with 18 bases between. This CDR3 has 16 amino acids. Germline lookup yields CDR1 MNHEY and CDR2 SMNVEV (reference sequence). CDR3 loop: CASSFHRPGGGQPQHF. In DNA form, the CDR3 reads TGTGCCAGCAGTTTCCATCGGCCGGGCGGGGGTCAGCCCCAGCATTTT.

The J gene is TRBJ2-1, the V gene TRBV29-1, with 12 bases fitting TRBD2. This CDR3 is 15 amino acids long. CDR1 is SQVTM and CDR2 is ANQGSEA in the germline V gene. V shed 1 base and J 4 bases; nucleotides not matched to a gene: 2. The CDR3 bases are TGCAGCGTTGAAGGGACTAGCGGGGATTACAATGAGCAGTTCTTC. The encoded protein is CSVEGTSGDYNEQFF.

This chain joins TRBV4-1 and TRBJ1-1; D might be TRBD1 (5 bases). V was clipped by 5 bases and J by 5 bases, with 9 bases between them. CDR3 length: 12 residues. Germline CDR1 MGHRA, CDR2 YSYEKL. This CDR3 reads CASSFGGTEAFF. CDR3 nucleotides: TGCGCCAGCAGCTTCGGGGGGACTGAAGCTTTCTTT.

J is TRBJ1-2 and V is TRBV10-3, with a tentative D call TRBD1 (6 bases). The ends were cut back, 3 bases at V and 2 bases at J, with 10 bases in the middle. The CDR3 loop spans 14 amino acids. CDR1 is ENHRY, CDR2 SYGVKD, per germline. This chain's CDR3 is CAISDQGSNYGYTF. CDR3 bases: TGTGCCATCAGTGACCAGGGGTCGAACTATGGCTACACCTTC.